The 30 T cell receptor beta chains below were found in one sample sequenced in a study of OX40 agonist ivuxolimab in advanced cancers. Clones were sequenced by immunoSEQ multiplex PCR, and TCRdb holds only the in-frame ones, with some missing. The data show 45,000 to 50,000 clones, with 88% seen just once and approximately 52% held by the top ten. The sample consisted of CD4+ or CD8+ T cells sorted from blood, taken in a trial of the OX40 agonist ivuxolimab. These receptor sequences come from an adult with an advanced solid tumor such as melanoma, head and neck, liver or kidney cancer.

The chain carries TRBV21-1 and TRBJ2-2; the table's D call, TRBD1, was not checked against the DNA. TRBV21-1 is a pseudogene. The CDR3 runs to 17 residues. This CDR3 is CASSKAWDRGPTGELFF. The CDR3 region has the DNA TGTGCCAGCAGCAAAGCCTGGGACAGGGGCCCCACCGGGGAGCTGTTTTTT.

This clone was observed once. The rearrangement uses TRBV9 and TRBJ2-5, with TRBD2 matching over 7 bases. Germline V CDR1 and CDR2: SGDLS, YYNGEE. V lost 0 bases, J lost 1 base, and 6 bases stayed unmatched. The CDR3 is 16 amino acids. CDR3 in DNA: TGTGCCAGCAGCGTAGGGCTAGCGGCCCGCCAAGAGACCCAGTACTTC. Protein sequence: CASSVGLAARQETQYF.

This clone was found once. The chain couples TRBV12-1 to TRBJ2-3; the table's TRBD2 call for D was not verified on the DNA. TRBV12-1 is deemed a pseudogene. CDR3 size: 16 residues. The CDR3 protein is CASSFEGAVNTDTQYF. The CDR3 DNA sequence: TGTGCCAGCAGCTTTGAGGGAGCGGTAAACACAGATACGCAGTATTTT.

The chain couples TRBV28 to TRBJ1-2; D ambiguous. The CDR3 runs to 15 residues. V lost 2 bases, J lost 1 base, and 11 bases lay in between. Germline assignment: CDR1 MDHEN and CDR2 SYDVKM. The CDR3 here is CASSLRQAVNYGYTF. Here the CDR3 DNA reads TGTGCCAGCAGTTTAAGGCAGGCGGTTAACTATGGCTACACCTTC.

This sequence joins TRBV14 and TRBJ2-2, with D perhaps matching TRBD2 (6 bases). V gave up 4 bases and J gave up 5 bases, with 8 bases separating them. This CDR3 comprises 13 residues. The germline V gene encodes CDR1 SGHDN and CDR2 FVKESK. This chain's CDR3 is CASSRLGTGELFF. In DNA, the CDR3 is TGTGCCAGCAGCCGACTAGGGACCGGGGAGCTGTTTTTT. The full variable domain, rest sourced from reference TRBV14 and TRBJ2-2, is EAGVTQFPSHSVIEKGQTVTLRCDPISGHDNLYWYRRVMGKEIKFLLHFVKESKQDESGMPNNRFLAERTGGTYSTLKVQPAELEDSGVYFCASSRLGTGELFFGEGSRLTVL.

V and J are TRBV18 and TRBJ1-1, with TRBD1 as a possible D gene (6 bases). The CDR3 is 12 amino acids. Trimming left V 4 bases short and J 8 bases short, with 11 bases between. CDR1 KGHSH and CDR2 LQKENI come from the germline V gene. CDR3 region: CASSHRQEEAFF. CDR3 nucleotide sequence: TGTGCCAGCTCACATAGACAGGAGGAAGCTTTCTTT.

The chain joins TRBV2 to TRBJ2-1, with D possibly TRBD2 on 6 matching bases. V was cut by 7 bases and J by 6 bases, with 10 bases left in between. This CDR3 spans 12 amino acids. CDR1 and CDR2 (germline): SNHLY, FYNNEI. Here the CDR3 DNA reads TGTGCCAGCAAGACCGGGAGCAATGAGCAGTTCTTC. Residues: CASKTGSNEQFF.

This clone has a handful of counts. The V gene is TRBV5-4, the J gene TRBJ2-1; no definite D call. V was shortened by 0 bases and J by 6 bases, with 16 bases between the two germline ends. CDR1 is SGHNT, CDR2 YYREEE, per germline (reference sequence). The CDR3 totals 16 residues. In nucleotides, the CDR3 is TGTGCCAGCAGCTTGGCCGAATTACTCTATGGCAATGAGCAGTTCTTC. This encodes CASSLAELLYGNEQFF.

The genes are TRBV27 and TRBJ2-5; TRBD2 matches 14 bases. The germline CDR1 and CDR2 sequences are MNHEY and SMNVEV (reference sequence). This CDR3 spans 19 amino acids. J gave up 2 bases and V 4 bases, and 12 bases lay outside the gene matches. The DNA of the CDR3 is TGTGCCAGCAGTTCGGTCGGGTCGGGACTAGCGGGGGTTCAAGAGACCCAGTACTTC. Amino acid sequence: CASSSVGSGLAGVQETQYF.

This chain links TRBV6-5 with TRBJ2-1, with 7 nucleotides matching TRBD1. CDR1 and CDR2 from the germline V gene are MNHEY and SVGAGI. The CDR3 has 11 residues. V lost 8 bases and J lost 11; bases outside the gene matches: 6. In nucleotides, the CDR3 is TGTGCCAGCCTGGCCAGGGGGAAGCAGTTCTTC. Its translation: CASLARGKQFF.

The chain couples TRBV21-1 to TRBJ1-1. TRBV21-1 is tagged as a pseudogene. The CDR3 is 16 residues long. The CDR3 region is CASSKAGVIRGTEAFF. The CDR3 nucleotides are TGTGCCAGCAGCAAAGCTGGCGTGATCCGGGGCACTGAAGCTTTCTTT.

V is TRBV19 and J is TRBJ2-3; 9 bases map to TRBD2. The trim removed 5 bases at V and 0 bases at J, leaving 6 bases unmatched. CDR1 is LNHDA, CDR2 SQIVND, per germline (reference sequence). The CDR3 consists of 16 residues. CDR3 nucleotide sequence: TGTGCCAGTAGTTTCATAGCGGGGGTGAGCACAGATACGCAGTATTTT. Amino acid sequence: CASSFIAGVSTDTQYF.

The CDR3 loop is CASSLWAGETQYF. The CDR3 DNA sequence: TGTGCCAGCAGCTTGTGGGCTGGGGAGACCCAGTACTTC. The chain couples TRBV7-9 to TRBJ2-5; no definite D call. The germline V gene has CDR1 SEHNR and CDR2 FQNEAQ (reference sequence). V was shortened by 3 bases and J by 5 bases, with 10 bases between the two germline ends. CDR3 length: 13 residues.

The chain is built from TRBV14 and TRBJ2-1, with 9 bases fitting TRBD2. Trimming at V came to 3 bases and at J to 5 bases, leaving 5 bases not matched to a gene. In germline, CDR1 is SGHDN, CDR2 FVKESK. This CDR3 is built from 15 residues. CDR3 residues: CASSQLAGYDNEQFF. CDR3 sequence (DNA): TGTGCCAGCAGCCAGCTAGCGGGGTATGACAATGAGCAGTTCTTC.

This chain links TRBV12-5 with TRBJ2-2; D is uncertain. Trimming took off 6 bases at V and 5 bases at J, with 7 bases between the two ends. The CDR3 runs 12 residues. CDR1 and CDR2 from the germline V gene are LGHNT and FRNRAP. The CDR3 bases are TGTGCTAGTGGGTTTGGTACCGGGGAGCTGTTTTTT. Residues: CASGFGTGELFF.

This chain uses TRBV18 with TRBJ2-1; D uncertain. V gave up 0 bases and J gave up 6 bases, with 9 bases separating them. From germline, CDR1 is KGHSH and CDR2 LQKENI. The CDR3 extends over 14 amino acids. CDR3 sequence reads: CASSPPSLSNEQFF. CDR3 coding DNA: TGTGCCAGCTCACCACCATCGCTATCCAATGAGCAGTTCTTC.

This chain uses TRBV25-1 with TRBJ2-3, with 10 positions matching TRBD2. This CDR3 comprises 17 residues. The V segment lost 6 bases and the J segment 6 bases; nucleotides outside the gene matches: 15. Germline CDR1 is MGHDK and CDR2 is SYGVNS. CDR3 bases: TGTGCCAGCAGCCATGGGCCTAGCGGGGGCCTGGGGGATACGCAGTATTTT. This sequence encodes CASSHGPSGGLGDTQYF.

The chain uses TRBV10-3 and TRBJ2-1, with 7 positions matching TRBD2. This CDR3 comprises 14 residues. The germline V gene has CDR1 ENHRY and CDR2 SYGVKD. Trimming took 8 bases from V and 4 from J; bases not matched to a gene: 8. For the CDR3, the DNA is TGTGCCATCGGGGGGGACTCCGTTTACAATGAGCAGTTCTTC. Residues: CAIGGDSVYNEQFF.

This clone came up a few times. The chain links TRBV28 to TRBJ2-5; D ambiguous. The length of the CDR3 is 13 residues. V lost 5 bases to trimming and J lost 5 bases, with 12 bases between them. Germline CDR1 reads MDHEN; CDR2 reads SYDVKM. The CDR3 is CASSAPAQETQYF. CDR3 in DNA: TGTGCCAGCAGTGCTCCAGCCCAGGAGACCCAGTACTTC.

V is TRBV2 and J is TRBJ1-5; TRBD1 is a possible D gene (6 bases). The V gene's germline CDR1 is SNHLY and CDR2 FYNNEI. CDR3 length equals 15 residues. Deletions cut 1 base from V and 7 bases from J, with 14 bases between. In DNA, the CDR3 is TGTGCCAGCAGTGAAGAGGGGGTGTGGGGGCAGCCCCAGCATTTT. Translation gives CASSEEGVWGQPQHF.

The rearrangement joins TRBV27 to TRBJ2-7, with a tentative D call TRBD2 (7 bases). CDR3 length equals 13 residues. Trimming cost V 8 bases and J 6 bases, with 17 bases left between them. The germline V gene has CDR1 MNHEY and CDR2 SMNVEV (reference sequence). CDR3 sequence: CASRIRGGAEQYF. CDR3 sequence (DNA): TGTGCCAGCCGAATCCGTGGGGGGGCCGAGCAGTACTTC.

The CDR3 DNA follows: TGTGCCAGTAGTTTGACTAGAAACTACGCGCAGTATTTT. This translates into CASSLTRNYAQYF. The chain is built from TRBV19 and TRBJ2-3; D may be TRBD2 (6 bases). V was pared by 5 bases and J by 10 bases, with 16 bases between. Germline CDR1 is LNHDA and CDR2 is SQIVND (reference sequence). CDR3 length equals 13 residues. The variable domain in full, completed from reference TRBV19 and TRBJ2-3, reads DGGITQSPKYLFRKEGQNVTLSCEQNLNHDAMYWYRQDPGQGLRLIYYSQIVNDFQKGDIAEGYSVSREKKESFPLTVTSAQKNPTAFYLCASSLTRNYAQYFGPGTRLTVL.

This chain links TRBV5-6 with TRBJ2-7; weak D call: TRBD2 (6 bases). From germline, CDR1 is SGHDT and CDR2 YYEEEE. The CDR3 has 14 amino acids. Trimming pared 2 bases from V and 3 bases from J, leaving 12 bases between. CDR3 coding DNA: TGTGCCAGCAGCTTCGGGCGGGGAGACTACGAGCAGTACTTC. Its translation is CASSFGRGDYEQYF.

The chain recombines TRBV6-5 with TRBJ2-1; weak D call: TRBD2 (5 bases). V was trimmed by 6 bases and J by 0 bases, leaving 12 bases between them. There are 15 residues in the CDR3. Germline V CDR1 and CDR2: MNHEY, SVGAGI. The CDR3 DNA follows: TGTGCCAGCAGACGAGCGGACCTCTCCTACAATGAGCAGTTCTTC. Protein: CASRRADLSYNEQFF.

This clone came up once. This chain links TRBV4-3 with TRBJ2-4; 8 positions match TRBD1. Unmatched junction bases numbered 11, after V lost 1 base and J lost 6 bases. The CDR3 is 17 residues long. Germline CDR1 is LGHNA and CDR2 is YSLEER. CDR3: CASSQGTTRTGLNIQYF. Here the CDR3 DNA reads TGCGCCAGCAGCCAAGGAACCACCAGGACAGGGTTAAACATTCAGTACTTC.

In its sample, this clone was seen a few times. V is TRBV6-5 and J is TRBJ2-2; D perhaps matches TRBD1 (6 bases). This CDR3 region has 14 residues. Germline V CDR1 and CDR2: MNHEY, SVGAGI. V gave up 10 bases and J gave up 4 bases, with 16 bases separating them. The CDR3, as DNA: TGTGCCACCAATGGACAGCCGAGCACCGGGGAGCTGTTTTTT. The encoded protein is CATNGQPSTGELFF.

This clone has just a few counts. The rearrangement links TRBV7-9 to TRBJ1-1; D is ambiguous. CDR1 is SEHNR, CDR2 FQNEAQ, per germline (reference sequence). The V gene lost 0 bases and the J gene lost 0 bases, with 14 bases spanning the gap. The CDR3 contains 17 residues. The CDR3 DNA reads as TGTGCCAGCAGCTTAGCGCGTGGAGCGGTGATGAACACTGAAGCTTTCTTT. Translating gives CASSLARGAVMNTEAFF.

V usage is TRBV10-3 and J usage is TRBJ1-1; no definite D call. V lost 3 bases to trimming and J lost 0 bases, with 8 bases between them. The germline V gene has CDR1 ENHRY and CDR2 SYGVKD. This CDR3 is built from 14 residues. CDR3 nucleotide sequence: TGTGCCATCAGTGAACCCTTCATGAACACTGAAGCTTTCTTT. Residues: CAISEPFMNTEAFF.

This chain joins TRBV7-6 and TRBJ2-7; D possibly uses TRBD1 or TRBD2 (5 bases each). Germline V CDR1 and CDR2: SGHVS, FNYEAQ. Between the trimmed V and J ends, which lost 6 bases and 6 bases, there was a span of 15 bases. This CDR3 comprises 13 residues. CDR3 residues: CASSPLEGLEQYF. CDR3 coding DNA: TGTGCCAGCAGTCCCCTAGAGGGGCTCGAGCAGTACTTC.

This clone has only one observation. The V and J genes are TRBV29-1 and TRBJ2-3, with D unresolved. Germline CDR1 is SQVTM and CDR2 is ANQGSEA. The CDR3 runs 13 residues. V lost 7 bases and J 3 bases, leaving 14 bases between the germline ends. The CDR3, as DNA: TGCAGCGCTACCTCCCAGGAGACAGATACGCAGTATTTT. Its translation is CSATSQETDTQYF.